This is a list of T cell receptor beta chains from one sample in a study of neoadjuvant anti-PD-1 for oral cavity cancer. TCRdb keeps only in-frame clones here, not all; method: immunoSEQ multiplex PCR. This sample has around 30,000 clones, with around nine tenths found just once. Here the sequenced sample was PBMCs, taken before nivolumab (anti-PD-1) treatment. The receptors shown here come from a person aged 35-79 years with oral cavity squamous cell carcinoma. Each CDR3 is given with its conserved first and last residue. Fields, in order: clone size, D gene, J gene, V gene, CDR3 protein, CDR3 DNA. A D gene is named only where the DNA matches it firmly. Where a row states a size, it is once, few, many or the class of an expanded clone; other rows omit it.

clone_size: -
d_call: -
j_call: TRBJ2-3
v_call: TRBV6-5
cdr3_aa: CASSYWGETSTDTQYF
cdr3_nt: TGTGCCAGCAGTTACTGGGGGGAAACCAGCACAGATACGCAGTATTTT

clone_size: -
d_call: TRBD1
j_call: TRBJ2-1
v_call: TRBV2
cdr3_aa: CASRAGGPYNEQFF
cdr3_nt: TGTGCCAGCCGAGCAGGGGGCCCCTACAATGAGCAGTTCTTC

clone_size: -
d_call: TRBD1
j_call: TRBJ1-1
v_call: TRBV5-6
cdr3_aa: CASSHQGARLNTEAFF
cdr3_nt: TGTGCCAGCAGTCATCAGGGGGCCCGCTTGAACACTGAAGCTTTCTTT

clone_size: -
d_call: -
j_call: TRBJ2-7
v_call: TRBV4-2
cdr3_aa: CASSKQGSEQYF
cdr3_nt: TGTGCCAGCAGCAAACAGGGCAGCGAGCAGTACTTC

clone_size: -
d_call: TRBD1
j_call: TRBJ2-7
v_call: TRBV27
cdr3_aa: CASSSPRQGGIYEQYF
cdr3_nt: TGTGCCAGCAGTTCCCCACGACAGGGGGGAATTTACGAGCAGTACTTC

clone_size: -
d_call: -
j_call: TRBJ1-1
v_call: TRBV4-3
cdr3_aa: CASSQTGNTEAFF
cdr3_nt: TGCGCCAGCAGCCAAACAGGGAACACTGAAGCTTTCTTT

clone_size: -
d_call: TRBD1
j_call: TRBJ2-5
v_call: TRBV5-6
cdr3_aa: CASSPRTGSSQETQYF
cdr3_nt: TGTGCCAGCAGCCCCCGGACAGGTTCTTCCCAAGAGACCCAGTACTTC

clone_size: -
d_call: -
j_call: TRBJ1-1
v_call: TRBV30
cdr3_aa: CAWSYGMKDTEAFF
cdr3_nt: TGTGCCTGGAGTTATGGTATGAAAGACACTGAAGCTTTCTTT

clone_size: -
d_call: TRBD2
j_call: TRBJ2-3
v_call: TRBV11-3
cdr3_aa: CASSLEHGGGADTQYF
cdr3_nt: TGTGCCAGCAGCTTAGAACATGGCGGGGGGGCAGATACGCAGTATTTT

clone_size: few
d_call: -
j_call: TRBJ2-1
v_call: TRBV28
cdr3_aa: CASSLGSEQFF
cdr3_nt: TGTGCCAGCAGTTTGGGCAGTGAGCAGTTCTTC

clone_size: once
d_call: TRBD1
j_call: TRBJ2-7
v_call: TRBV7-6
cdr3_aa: CASSFGTGDSYEQYF
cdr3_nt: TGTGCCAGCAGCTTCGGGACAGGGGATTCCTACGAGCAGTACTTC